Below, 18 T cell receptor beta chains from the same sample are listed, as sequenced in a study of spatial heterogeneity in lung cancer (dated by TCRdb to about 2019). The time point label here, explained by the study, means: sample taken at primary tumor resection. Whole RNA extracted from tumor and nontumor lung tissue, or from cryopreserved PBMC samples, was used for TCR sequencing without cell sorting. Receptor amplification or capture employed 5' RACE. The instrument was a NextSeq 500. TCRdb took the public reads, trimmed them with fastp at Q25, ran MiXCR for clone calling and kept in-frame beta chains. Entries that share a CDR3 protein sequence are merged under the most common genes and DNA. For this sample the table gives 90,000 to 95,000 distinct CDR3 sequences, of which over 9.5% were detected only once. About two fifths of the sample is in the top ten clones. The specimen comprised PBMCs, sampled at surgery. The receptor set was obtained from a male donor with early-stage non-small cell lung cancer.

The sample holds many counts of this clonotype. The rearrangement links TRBV11-2 to TRBJ1-1, with no clear D. V gave up 2 bases and J gave up 7 bases, with 17 bases separating them. There are 15 residues in the CDR3. CDR1 is SGHAT and CDR2 is FQNNGV in the germline V gene. CDR3 sequence reads: CASSLSSGRGNEAFF. Written as DNA, the CDR3 is TGTGCCAGCAGCTTAAGTTCAGGCAGAGGAAATGAAGCTTTCTTT.

The chain joins TRBV7-9 to TRBJ2-7, with 11 bases that match TRBD1. Per the germline V gene, CDR1 is SEHNR and CDR2 is FQNEAQ (reference sequence). The CDR3 is made up of 18 amino acids. V shed 0 bases, J shed 6 bases, and the junction held 13 bases outside the gene matches. In DNA form, the CDR3 reads TGTGCCAGCAGCTTAGCGCGGGGACAGGGGGAAGGATCGGGCGAGCAGTACTTC. Translation gives CASSLARGQGEGSGEQYF. The full variable domain, its missing parts supplied by reference TRBV7-9 and TRBJ2-7, is DTGVSQNPRHKITKRGQNVTFRCDPISEHNRLYWYRQTLGQGPEFLTYFQNEAQLEKSRLLSDRFSAERPKGSFSTLEIQRTEQGDSAMYLCASSLARGQGEGSGEQYFGPGTRLTVT.

This clonotype was picked up a small number of times. The J gene is TRBJ1-2, the V gene TRBV5-6; 7 nucleotides match TRBD1. The CDR3 contains 12 residues. Germline trimming cut 2 bases from V and 7 bases from J; bases unmatched to any gene: 2. Germline-derived CDR1 and CDR2 are SGHDT and YYEEEE. CDR3 in amino acids: CASSLWDSGYTF. CDR3 DNA sequence: TGTGCCAGCAGCTTATGGGACAGTGGCTACACCTTC.

This clonotype has a handful of counts. This chain connects TRBV2 to TRBJ2-4; TRBD2 agrees at 13 bases. There are 16 residues in the CDR3. The V segment lost 6 bases and the J segment 9 bases; nucleotides outside the gene matches: 11. The germline gives CDR1 SNHLY, CDR2 FYNNEI. CDR3 in amino acids: CASSRLAGGQEGIQYF. The DNA for the CDR3 is TGTGCCAGCAGCAGACTAGCGGGGGGCCAGGAAGGCATTCAGTACTTC.

This clonotype was detected ten times or more. In nucleotides, the CDR3 is TGTGCCAGCAGCTTAGAGGCTAGCGGGCCCGTTACGCAGTATTTT. It codes for CASSLEASGPVTQYF. This rearrangement joins TRBV7-8 to TRBJ2-3; 8 positions match TRBD2. Looked up from germline, CDR1 is SGHVS and CDR2 is FQNEAQ. The CDR3 spans 15 residues. The J segment lost 8 bases and the V segment lost 1 base, leaving 8 bases of the junction unmatched.

This sequence joins TRBV6-2 or TRBV6-3 and TRBJ2-7; D is uncertain. Germline V CDR1 and CDR2: MNHEY, SVGEGT. Trimming pared 4 bases from V and 3 bases from J, leaving 16 bases between. There are 15 residues in the CDR3. The CDR3 coding sequence is TGTGCCAGCAGTTTGGACCGACACCCCGTCTACGAGCAGTACTTC. Its translation is CASSLDRHPVYEQYF.

On this clonotype itself: A much larger clone is a single base away; this may be a read error. The chain links TRBV6-5 to TRBJ1-5; D uncertain. CDR3 length: 14 residues. Germline values: CDR1 MNHEY, CDR2 SVGAGI. Trimming removed 3 bases from V and 5 bases from J, with 11 bases in between. The DNA of the CDR3 is TGTGCCAGCAGTTATGGTGTAGGCTATCAGCCCCAGCATTTT. Protein sequence: CASSYGVGYQPQHF.

The gene calls are TRBV7-3 and TRBJ2-1; D is tentatively TRBD1 or TRBD2 (5 bases each). Germline CDR1 and CDR2: SGHTA and FQGTGA. The CDR3 is made up of 13 amino acids. V shed 5 bases and J shed 7 bases, with 12 bases lying between them. The CDR3 sequence is CASSPGKGNEQFF. The CDR3, as DNA: TGTGCCAGCAGCCCCGGGAAGGGGAATGAGCAGTTCTTC. The complete variable domain, with remaining parts taken from reference TRBV7-3 and TRBJ2-1, reads GAGVSQTPSNKVTEKGKYVELRCDPISGHTALYWYRQSLGQGPEFLIYFQGTGAADDSGLPNDRFFAVRPEGSVSTLKIQRTERGDSAVYLCASSPGKGNEQFFGPGTRLTVL.

The chain links TRBV20-1 to TRBJ1-4; 10 positions match TRBD1. Losses at the gene ends were 5 bases for V and 3 bases for J; bases not matched to a gene: 9. This CDR3 contains 16 residues. CDR1 DFQATT and CDR2 SNEGSKA come from the germline V gene (reference sequence). CDR3 coding DNA: TGCAGTGCTGGGGGACAGGGGATAGTGGCTAATGAAAAACTGTTTTTT. Protein sequence: CSAGGQGIVANEKLFF.

This clonotype was seen only a few times. This chain connects TRBV6-2 or TRBV6-3 to TRBJ2-3; the match to TRBD2 covers 11 bases. The V gene's germline CDR1 is MNHEY and CDR2 SVGEGT. The junction had 8 bases not matched to a gene; V was cut back by 0 bases and J by 9 bases. The CDR3 length is 16 residues. CDR3 nucleotide sequence: TGTGCCAGCAGTTACTCAGGGACTAGCGGCTTAAAGACGCAGTATTTT. Protein product: CASSYSGTSGLKTQYF.

The chain combines TRBV5-1 with TRBJ1-3; D possibly corresponds to TRBD1 (5 bases). Germline V gives CDR1 SGHRS, CDR2 YFSETQ. Trimming stripped 0 bases from V and 2 bases from J, with 6 bases between. The CDR3 runs 14 residues. CDR3 sequence reads: CASSLEGTGNTIYF. CDR3 coding DNA: TGCGCCAGCAGCTTGGAGGGGACTGGAAACACCATATATTTT.

The chain has TRBV5-8 and TRBJ2-1; perhaps D is TRBD1 or TRBD2 (5 bases each). Trimming left V 5 bases short and J 5 bases short, with 17 bases between. The CDR3 runs 15 residues. The germline gives CDR1 SGHTS, CDR2 YDEGEE. This chain's CDR3 is CASSRDGLSNNEQFF. In DNA, the CDR3 is TGTGCCAGCAGTAGGGACGGTCTATCTAACAATGAGCAGTTCTTC.

This clonotype has a count of ten or more. The CDR3: CSVVEVGAKNTGELFF. The CDR3 region has the DNA TGCAGCGTTGTGGAGGTTGGGGCCAAGAACACCGGGGAGCTGTTTTTT. The chain is built from TRBV29-1 and TRBJ2-2; D possibly matches TRBD1 or TRBD2 (5 bases each). Germline V gene lookup returns CDR1 SQVTM and CDR2 ANQGSEA. There are 16 residues in the CDR3. V was trimmed by 4 bases and J by 1 base, leaving 16 bases between them.

This clonotype was detected only a few times. The chain is built from TRBV25-1 and TRBJ1-2; D may be TRBD1 (5 bases). In germline, CDR1 is MGHDK, CDR2 SYGVNS. V lost 4 bases and J 6 bases, leaving 21 bases between the germline ends. CDR3 length equals 16 residues. The CDR3 sequence is CASSAPGTPEEDGYTF. CDR3 DNA sequence: TGTGCCAGCAGTGCCCCCGGGACCCCCGAGGAGGATGGCTACACCTTC.

A few counts support this clonotype. This chain uses TRBV5-1 with TRBJ1-4, with D unresolved. Germline V gene lookup returns CDR1 SGHRS and CDR2 YFSETQ. The CDR3 has 15 amino acids. Trimming left V 4 bases short and J 0 bases short, with 10 bases between. In nucleotides, the CDR3 is TGCGCCAGCAGCCCAAGAGAGTCAACTAATGAAAAACTGTTTTTT. Translated: CASSPRESTNEKLFF.

V is TRBV7-3 and J is TRBJ1-3, with D possibly TRBD1 on 6 matching bases. The CDR3 is 14 residues long. The germline CDR1 and CDR2 sequences are SGHTA and FQGTGA. The V end was cut by 5 bases, the J end by 4 bases, with 12 bases between. Here the CDR3 DNA reads TGTGCCAGCAGCCGAACAGGGACAGGAAACACCATATATTTT. This sequence encodes CASSRTGTGNTIYF.

The table lists this clonotype with a few counts. The chain links TRBV11-2 to TRBJ2-7; TRBD1 matches 11 bases. The CDR3 is 14 residues long. With 6 bases clipped from V and 7 bases from J, the junction kept 8 bases outside the gene matches. Germline V lookup: CDR1 SGHAT, CDR2 FQNNGV. The CDR3 spells CASRVDRGLGEQYF. CDR3 DNA: TGTGCCAGCAGAGTGGACAGGGGGCTAGGGGAGCAGTACTTC.

This clonotype turned up a few times. The chain uses TRBV12-3 or TRBV12-4 and TRBJ1-4; 9 nucleotides line up with TRBD1. Trimming at V came to 6 bases and at J to 6 bases, leaving 5 bases not matched to a gene. The CDR3 totals 14 residues. The CDR3 loop reads CASSSTGGDEKLFF. CDR3 DNA: TGTGCCAGCAGCTCGACAGGGGGAGATGAAAAACTGTTTTTT.